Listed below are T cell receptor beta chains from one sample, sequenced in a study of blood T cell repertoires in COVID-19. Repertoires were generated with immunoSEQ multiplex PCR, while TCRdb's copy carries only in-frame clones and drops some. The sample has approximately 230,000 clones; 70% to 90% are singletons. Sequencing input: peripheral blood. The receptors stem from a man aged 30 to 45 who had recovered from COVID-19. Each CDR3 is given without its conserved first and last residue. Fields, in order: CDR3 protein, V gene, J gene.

cdr3_aa: ASSGGMVTGELF; v_call: TRBV11-2; j_call: TRBJ2-2
cdr3_aa: ASSQTGGYT; v_call: TRBV5-5; j_call: TRBJ1-2
cdr3_aa: ASSFASFYEQY; v_call: TRBV5-1; j_call: TRBJ2-7
cdr3_aa: ASSFDRGVTEAF; v_call: TRBV27; j_call: TRBJ1-1
cdr3_aa: ASNYRDRGAGELF; v_call: TRBV6-5; j_call: TRBJ2-2
cdr3_aa: ASSFGGEGDPVYGYT; v_call: TRBV7-6; j_call: TRBJ1-2
cdr3_aa: ASSQDVRIGERLH; v_call: TRBV4-1; j_call: TRBJ1-5
cdr3_aa: ASSQDNQAVTDTQY; v_call: TRBV4-1; j_call: TRBJ2-3
cdr3_aa: ASSLGQGVSGYT; v_call: TRBV6-5; j_call: TRBJ1-2
cdr3_aa: ASSFSAEAF; v_call: TRBV5-5; j_call: TRBJ1-1
cdr3_aa: ASSSGGEAYNEQF; v_call: TRBV5-1; j_call: TRBJ2-1
cdr3_aa: ASSLEWRATNEKLF; v_call: TRBV5-1; j_call: TRBJ1-4
cdr3_aa: ASSLGLAGGRTQY; v_call: TRBV7-7; j_call: TRBJ2-5
cdr3_aa: SASSGSDYYGYT; v_call: TRBV20-1; j_call: TRBJ1-2
cdr3_aa: ASSLFDRYEQY; v_call: TRBV28; j_call: TRBJ2-7
cdr3_aa: ASSEGGRGWVHNEQF; v_call: TRBV5-1; j_call: TRBJ2-1
cdr3_aa: ASGTGGAITEAF; v_call: TRBV6-5; j_call: TRBJ1-1
cdr3_aa: ASSQEGGYEQY; v_call: TRBV5-1; j_call: TRBJ2-7
cdr3_aa: ASSPGRGSEAF; v_call: TRBV4-1; j_call: TRBJ1-1
cdr3_aa: ASSWGVTTSANEKLF; v_call: TRBV5-1; j_call: TRBJ1-4
cdr3_aa: ASSHKTGQLNIQY; v_call: TRBV11-2; j_call: TRBJ2-4
cdr3_aa: ASSSPGEGGHGYT; v_call: TRBV7-2; j_call: TRBJ1-2
cdr3_aa: ASSSTPETSVLEQY; v_call: TRBV27; j_call: TRBJ2-7
cdr3_aa: ASSYHSGLNTEAF; v_call: TRBV6-5; j_call: TRBJ1-1
cdr3_aa: ASSLDVGAGTEAF; v_call: TRBV5-1; j_call: TRBJ1-1
cdr3_aa: ASTLLSTDTQY; v_call: TRBV6-5; j_call: TRBJ2-3
cdr3_aa: ASSYDDSRGYT; v_call: TRBV6-5; j_call: TRBJ1-2
cdr3_aa: ASSLVPGEGHEQY; v_call: TRBV11-2; j_call: TRBJ2-7
cdr3_aa: ASKGGLKSTGELF; v_call: TRBV2; j_call: TRBJ2-2
cdr3_aa: SASRGSGELF; v_call: TRBV20-1; j_call: TRBJ2-2
cdr3_aa: ASSLGARRGAEAF; v_call: TRBV11-2; j_call: TRBJ1-1
cdr3_aa: ASTYSPAGGGIQETQY; v_call: TRBV7-9; j_call: TRBJ2-5
cdr3_aa: ASSLPGQGNYGYT; v_call: TRBV5-1; j_call: TRBJ1-2
cdr3_aa: ASSRLARYNEQF; v_call: TRBV6-5; j_call: TRBJ2-1
cdr3_aa: ASSGYRENGYT; v_call: TRBV12-3/TRBV12-4; j_call: TRBJ1-2
cdr3_aa: ASSPGWQGERELF; v_call: TRBV18; j_call: TRBJ2-2
cdr3_aa: AWRARVLGYT; v_call: TRBV30; j_call: TRBJ1-2
cdr3_aa: ASSDQGENIQY; v_call: TRBV18; j_call: TRBJ2-4
cdr3_aa: ATLRTEGF; v_call: TRBV10-1; j_call: TRBJ2-1
cdr3_aa: ASSLTTGLYGEQF; v_call: TRBV7-9; j_call: TRBJ2-1
cdr3_aa: ASSGTGAYNSPLH; v_call: TRBV19; j_call: TRBJ1-6
cdr3_aa: ATETGNTEAF; v_call: TRBV10-3; j_call: TRBJ1-1
cdr3_aa: ASSFVQGLVYEQY; v_call: TRBV27; j_call: TRBJ2-7
cdr3_aa: ASSIRTGIMTGANVLT; v_call: TRBV19; j_call: TRBJ2-6
cdr3_aa: ASSTDRSLGEQY; v_call: TRBV6-5; j_call: TRBJ2-7
cdr3_aa: ASSGTGSVYEQY; v_call: TRBV3-1/TRBV3-2; j_call: TRBJ2-7
cdr3_aa: ASRIGQGRWGYGYT; v_call: TRBV5-4; j_call: TRBJ1-2
cdr3_aa: ASSVFSGSNQPQH; v_call: TRBV7-9; j_call: TRBJ1-5
cdr3_aa: ASSLNRARNIQY; v_call: TRBV6-2/TRBV6-3; j_call: TRBJ2-4
cdr3_aa: ASSPYEAYSYNEQF; v_call: TRBV11-1; j_call: TRBJ2-1
cdr3_aa: ACFGTGRGTNTEAF; v_call: TRBV30; j_call: TRBJ1-1
cdr3_aa: ASSVGQGRETQY; v_call: TRBV7-7; j_call: TRBJ2-5
cdr3_aa: ATSDRLDRGSTDTQY; v_call: TRBV24-1; j_call: TRBJ2-3
cdr3_aa: SVSRDSYNEQF; v_call: TRBV29-1; j_call: TRBJ2-1
cdr3_aa: ASGSSPQLTGLQPQH; v_call: TRBV12-5; j_call: TRBJ1-5
cdr3_aa: ASSQDTGARAF; v_call: TRBV4-3; j_call: TRBJ1-1
cdr3_aa: ASSFSYRASTEAF; v_call: TRBV7-2; j_call: TRBJ1-1